A single TCR beta chain is shown here with its context. These data belong to a study of blood T cell repertoires in COVID-19. Turning to the study itself: COVID-19 samples collected from the United States, Italy and Spain covered acute and convalescent phases. Sources were T cells, B-cell-depleted T cells, or PBMCs; the material itself was cDNA or gDNA.

V lost 5 bases, J lost 4 bases, and 5 bases stayed unmatched. Germline V CDR1 and CDR2: SEHNR, FQNEAQ (reference sequence). This CDR3 has 14 residues. Patients in Seattle were enrolled during active infection, then followed longitudinally. Some clones are missing from TCRdb's copy, which holds only in-frame ones; the method was immunoSEQ multiplex PCR. Of around 68,000 clones in the sample, around 87% are singletons; the top ten hold approximately 16%. The sequence derives from a man aged 35-49 years with COVID-19, enrolled during active disease. Sequencing was done on a sample of peripheral blood. This chain uses TRBV7-9 with TRBJ2-7; 10 bases fit TRBD1. The CDR3 protein is CASSGTGDDYEQYF. The CDR3 bases are TGTGCCAGCAGCGGGACAGGGGACGATTACGAGCAGTACTTC.